A single sample is the source of the 27 T cell receptor beta chains below, sequenced in a study of cytomegalovirus exposure and HLA in healthy donors. PCR was performed using 60 Vbeta and 13 Jbeta primers. Data came from immunoSEQ multiplex PCR; TCRdb stores just in-frame clones and leaves some out. Its clone listing holds around 52,000 clones. The specimen sequenced was PBMCs. The receptor set was obtained from a woman aged 45-65 years in good health and CMV-seropositive.

The chain links TRBV7-8 to TRBJ1-5; D is uncertain. CDR1 SGHVS and CDR2 FQNEAQ come from the germline V gene. Trimming took off 2 bases at V and 0 bases at J, with 23 bases between the two ends. There are 20 residues in the CDR3. CDR3 coding DNA: TGTGCCAGCAGCTTATCCGGTCGTGGAGGCGGGCTCCTTAGCAATCAGCCCCAGCATTTT. Amino acid sequence: CASSLSGRGGGLLSNQPQHF.

The chain employs TRBV6-5 and TRBJ2-1; a weak D match, TRBD2 (7 bases). The germline V and J ends were trimmed by 1 base and 9 bases, with 19 bases remaining between them. The germline V gene has CDR1 MNHEY and CDR2 SVGAGI. CDR3 length equals 16 residues. The CDR3 coding sequence is TGTGCCAGCAGTTACTTTGACCGGGGGGCGGACAGTGAGCAGTTCTTC. Its protein is CASSYFDRGADSEQFF.

The chain combines TRBV7-2 with TRBJ2-5; weak D call: TRBD2 (6 bases). Germline V lookup: CDR1 SGHTA, CDR2 FQGNSA. Trimming stripped 5 bases from V and 2 bases from J, with 9 bases between. This CDR3 spans 13 amino acids. The CDR3 DNA sequence: TGTGCCAGCAGCGGCGGGACTCAAGAGACCCAGTACTTC. Its protein is CASSGGTQETQYF.

CDR3 nucleotides: TGTGCCTGGAGTCCGGGACAGGTCACAGATACGCAGTATTTT. Translating gives CAWSPGQVTDTQYF. V is TRBV30 and J is TRBJ2-3; 8 bases align to TRBD1. This CDR3 has 14 amino acids. Trimming cost V 2 bases and J 2 bases; bases outside gene matches: 3. Germline V lookup: CDR1 GTSNPN, CDR2 SVGIG (reference sequence).

This chain connects TRBV30 to TRBJ1-6, with a tentative D call TRBD1 (6 bases). The CDR3 is made up of 18 amino acids. The germline gives CDR1 GTSNPN, CDR2 SVGIG (reference sequence). The V end was cut by 1 base, the J end by 2 bases, with 18 bases between. CDR3 in amino acids: CAWSAEPGTIAYNSPLHF. CDR3 DNA: TGTGCCTGGAGTGCTGAACCCGGGACAATCGCCTATAATTCACCCCTCCACTTT.

The rearrangement joins TRBV10-3 to TRBJ2-3, with TRBD2 matching 11 bases. The V gene end was trimmed by 10 bases and the J gene end by 5 bases; junction bases not matched to a gene: 11. Germline V lookup: CDR1 ENHRY, CDR2 SYGVKD. The CDR3 is made up of 15 amino acids. The CDR3 loop reads CATQGSGGALDTQYF. The CDR3 DNA follows: TGTGCCACCCAGGGTAGCGGGGGGGCCTTAGATACGCAGTATTTT.

This rearrangement joins TRBV15 to TRBJ2-7; D gene unclear. Germline lookup yields CDR1 LNHNV and CDR2 YYDKDF (reference sequence). Deletions cut 5 bases from V and 0 bases from J, with 11 bases between. CDR3 length: 14 residues. The DNA of the CDR3 is TGTGCCACCAGCCAGAAACGTCACTCCTACGAGCAGTACTTC. It encodes CATSQKRHSYEQYF.

The rearrangement links TRBV29-1 to TRBJ2-7, with TRBD1 as a possible D gene (6 bases). The CDR3 is 13 residues long. CDR1 and CDR2 (germline): SQVTM, ANQGSEA. The V end lost 4 bases, the J end lost 0 bases, and 10 bases lay between the germline ends. CDR3 residues: CSVVGTTSYEQYF. CDR3 nucleotide sequence: TGCAGCGTTGTGGGGACAACCTCCTACGAGCAGTACTTC.

The chain carries TRBV5-1 and TRBJ2-1; TRBD2 agrees at 13 bases. Germline trimming cut 3 bases from V and 9 bases from J; bases unmatched to any gene: 18. The CDR3 consists of 19 residues. From germline, CDR1 is SGHRS and CDR2 YFSETQ. The CDR3 protein is CASSSRLAGGINGVSEQFF. The CDR3 DNA follows: TGCGCCAGCAGCTCACGACTAGCGGGGGGTATCAACGGCGTCAGTGAGCAGTTCTTC.

CDR3 DNA sequence: TGTGCCGGCAACCGGGACAACACAGATACGCAGTATTTT. Amino acid sequence: CAGNRDNTDTQYF. V is TRBV2 and J is TRBJ2-3, with a tentative D call TRBD1 (6 bases). Per the germline V gene, CDR1 is SNHLY and CDR2 is FYNNEI. The CDR3 runs to 13 residues. V shed 11 bases and J shed 2 bases, with 14 bases lying between them. The entire variable domain, with the rest obtained from reference TRBV2 and TRBJ2-3, is as follows: EPEVTQTPSHQVTQMGQEVILRCVPISNHLYFYWYRQILGQKVEFLVSFYNNEISEKSEIFDDQFSVERPDGSNFTLKIRSTKLEDSAMYFCAGNRDNTDTQYFGPGTRLTVL.

The chain joins TRBV18 to TRBJ1-1; 9 bases agree with TRBD1. Looked up from germline, CDR1 is KGHSH and CDR2 is LQKENI. Trimming cost V 3 bases and J 0 bases; bases outside gene matches: 8. CDR3 length: 17 residues. CDR3 coding DNA: TGTGCCAGCTCACCTTTACGGGGACAGGGTTTGAACACTGAAGCTTTCTTT. It specifies CASSPLRGQGLNTEAFF.

The chain has TRBV6-5 and TRBJ1-5; the D gene is possibly TRBD1 (6 bases). Trimming took off 0 bases at V and 4 bases at J, with 10 bases between the two ends. This CDR3 has 15 amino acids. CDR1 and CDR2 (germline): MNHEY, SVGAGI. The CDR3 DNA is TGTGCCAGCAGTTACTCACGCAGGGGAAATCAGCCCCAGCATTTT. Protein: CASSYSRRGNQPQHF.

V usage is TRBV25-1 and J usage is TRBJ1-2; 9 bases are shared with TRBD1. CDR1 MGHDK and CDR2 SYGVNS come from the germline V gene. V gave up 5 bases and J gave up 4 bases; unmatched junction bases: 5. The CDR3 length is 14 residues. The CDR3 nucleotides are TGTGCCAGCAGTTGGACAGGGGAGGGCTATGGCTACACCTTC. Translated, it gives CASSWTGEGYGYTF.

V gene TRBV7-2 combines with J gene TRBJ2-3, with D possibly being TRBD1 (5 bases). The CDR3 contains 15 residues. With 5 bases removed from V and 1 base from J, the gap between germline ends came to 13 bases. Looked up from germline, CDR1 is SGHTA and CDR2 is FQGNSA. CDR3 amino acids: CASSPRAGGTDTQYF. CDR3 in DNA: TGTGCCAGCAGCCCCAGGGCAGGAGGCACAGATACGCAGTATTTT.

The chain joins TRBV6-1 to TRBJ1-2; TRBD1 matches 8 bases. The V gene's germline CDR1 is MNHNS and CDR2 SASEGT. V gave up 4 bases and J gave up 9 bases; unmatched junction bases: 13. The CDR3 spans 15 residues. The CDR3 spells CASSGRTGRAGSYTF. The DNA of the CDR3 is TGTGCCAGCAGTGGGAGGACAGGGAGGGCCGGAAGCTACACCTTC.

The V call is TRBV5-1, the J call TRBJ2-3, with 11 bases fitting TRBD2. V shed 1 base and J 6 bases; nucleotides not matched to a gene: 10. This CDR3 region has 17 residues. The germline gives CDR1 SGHRS, CDR2 YFSETQ. The CDR3 is CASSLLGLLAGVDTQYF. DNA for the CDR3: TGCGCCAGCAGCTTGTTAGGCCTACTAGCGGGAGTTGATACGCAGTATTTT.

In DNA, the CDR3 is TGTGCCAGCTCACCACCGGGACTAGCGGGAGGATTCACAGATACGCAGTATTTT. Amino acid sequence: CASSPPGLAGGFTDTQYF. The V and J genes are TRBV18 and TRBJ2-3; TRBD2 agrees at 15 bases. The CDR3 is made up of 18 amino acids. The germline V gene encodes CDR1 KGHSH and CDR2 LQKENI. After removal of 0 bases from V and 2 bases from J, the junction contained 3 bases not matched to a gene.

The chain carries TRBV9 and TRBJ2-3; possibly TRBD2 for D (6 bases). The V and J ends lost 7 bases and 2 bases respectively, with 14 bases between them. This CDR3 comprises 14 residues. Germline V gives CDR1 SGDLS, CDR2 YYNGEE. The CDR3 region is CASASELVTDTQYF. The CDR3 region has the DNA TGTGCCAGCGCTAGCGAGTTAGTCACAGATACGCAGTATTTT.

The chain couples TRBV27 to TRBJ2-5; TRBD1 matches at 7 bases. Trimming took 5 bases from V and 4 from J; bases not matched to a gene: 4. There are 13 residues in the CDR3. Germline V gene lookup returns CDR1 MNHEY and CDR2 SMNVEV (reference sequence). The CDR3 region is CASSVRQGETQYF. CDR3 nucleotides: TGTGCCAGCAGTGTCCGACAGGGAGAGACCCAGTACTTC.

The rearrangement joins TRBV2 to TRBJ2-6; TRBD1 agrees at 7 bases. The CDR3 consists of 15 residues. Germline lookup yields CDR1 SNHLY and CDR2 FYNNEI. Trimming at V came to 9 bases and at J to 2 bases, leaving 7 bases not matched to a gene. The CDR3 DNA reads TGTGCCAGTACCGCCGGGACAGCTGGGGCCAACGTCCTGACTTTC. This encodes CASTAGTAGANVLTF.

The chain has TRBV19 and TRBJ2-1; 9 bases are a match to TRBD2. Germline CDR1 and CDR2: LNHDA and SQIVND (reference sequence). The trim removed 5 bases at V and 1 base at J, leaving 12 bases unmatched. The CDR3 spans 18 residues. The CDR3 protein is CASSRSSGRRGSYNEQFF. The CDR3 DNA sequence: TGTGCCAGTAGTCGGAGCAGCGGGAGGCGCGGATCCTACAATGAGCAGTTCTTC.

The CDR3 sequence: CASSFPRGAGDNYGYTF. For the CDR3, the DNA is TGTGCCAGCAGCTTCCCCCGGGGGGCTGGGGATAACTATGGCTACACCTTC. V and J are TRBV7-2 and TRBJ1-2; TRBD1 might be the D (6 bases). Germline-derived CDR1 and CDR2 are SGHTA and FQGNSA. V was pared by 3 bases and J by 1 base, with 18 bases between. The CDR3 runs to 17 residues.

The chain links TRBV6-6 to TRBJ1-1; a possible D gene is TRBD1 (5 bases). The germline V gene has CDR1 MNHNY and CDR2 SVGAGI (reference sequence). The CDR3 loop spans 14 amino acids. Deletions cut 0 bases from V and 6 bases from J, with 11 bases between. The CDR3 reads CASSYSRGGAEAFF. The CDR3 coding sequence is TGTGCCAGCAGTTACTCCCGGGGCGGGGCTGAAGCTTTCTTT.

The V and J genes are TRBV2 and TRBJ1-6, with a possible D match to TRBD1 (5 bases). The CDR3 spans 15 residues. V lost 6 bases and J 5 bases, leaving 14 bases between the germline ends. The germline V gene encodes CDR1 SNHLY and CDR2 FYNNEI. The DNA of the CDR3 is TGTGCCAGCAGGCCTGGGGGGGGTCATAATTCACCCCTCCACTTT. This encodes CASRPGGGHNSPLHF.

V usage is TRBV6-5 and J usage is TRBJ1-1; TRBD1 matches 7 bases. The CDR3 contains 13 residues. V was pared by 6 bases and J by 10 bases, with 11 bases of the junction left unmatched. The germline gives CDR1 MNHEY, CDR2 SVGAGI. This chain's CDR3 is CASSLRTGRGAFF. In DNA form, the CDR3 reads TGTGCCAGCAGCCTACGGACAGGCAGGGGAGCTTTCTTT.

The chain joins TRBV19 to TRBJ1-2, with D maybe TRBD1 (6 bases). This CDR3 contains 12 residues. CDR1 and CDR2 (germline): LNHDA, SQIVND (reference sequence). Trimming stripped 9 bases from V and 4 bases from J, with 12 bases between. CDR3 DNA: TGTGCCAGCTCCGACAGGTTCTATGGCTACACCTTC. Translating gives CASSDRFYGYTF.

V gene TRBV7-9 combines with J gene TRBJ1-1; D is perhaps TRBD1 (5 bases). Germline CDR1 and CDR2: SEHNR and FQNEAQ (reference sequence). The CDR3 covers 11 residues. Trimming shortened V by 6 bases and J by 8 bases, and 10 bases separated the two germline ends. CDR3 sequence (DNA): TGTGCCAGCAGTTGGGGACTAGAAGCTTTCTTT. Residues: CASSWGLEAFF. Together with reference TRBV7-9 and TRBJ1-1, the CDR3 gives the full variable domain: DTGVSQNPRHKITKRGQNVTFRCDPISEHNRLYWYRQTLGQGPEFLTYFQNEAQLEKSRLLSDRFSAERPKGSFSTLEIQRTEQGDSAMYLCASSWGLEAFFGQGTRLTVV.